This T cell receptor beta chain was identified in a study of T-cell reconstitution after alpha-beta-depleted transplantation in children. Study-wide findings and caveats: It was newly produced T cells that mostly accounted for T-cell counts and diversity one year after transplant. The study reportedly traced alpha-beta T cells about two months after transplant to several hundred expanded graft clones.

The CDR3 contains 15 residues. V shed 1 base and J shed 5 bases, with 15 bases lying between them. Germline CDR1 is SEHNR and CDR2 is FQNEAQ (reference sequence). Worth noting for this clonotype: The antigen remains unidentified.

This sample's TCRbeta library carried unique molecular identifier barcodes. Using its own MiXCR run on the PCR reads, TCRdb lists one record per CDR3 protein. The sample has about 400,000 distinct CDR3 sequences; around 16% are singletons. Sequencing was performed on PBMCs, mostly from graft donor cells, taken 360 days after TCRalphabeta/CD19-depleted stem cell transplant. The chain combines TRBV7-9 with TRBJ2-7; D may be TRBD2 (6 bases). This receptor was identified in a boy under two years old who had a stem cell transplant for Wiskott-Aldrich syndrome, so the T cells may come from the graft donor. The CDR3 region is CASSLESRGYHEQYF. The CDR3 bases are TGTGCCAGCAGCTTAGAATCACGGGGGTACCACGAGCAGTACTTC.